This section outlines one T cell receptor beta chain sequence together with its context. The data are from a study of PD-1 blockade in mismatch repair-deficient tumors. Clones were sequenced by immunoSEQ multiplex PCR, and TCRdb holds only the in-frame ones, with some missing. Among over 75,000 clones listed, roughly 80% were seen once. Germline lookup yields CDR1 MNHNS and CDR2 SASEGT. Trimming removed 7 bases from V and 7 bases from J, with 16 bases in between. This CDR3 is built from 13 residues. The sequence came from an adult with mismatch repair-deficient cancer. The sequenced sample was peripheral blood, obtained 12 weeks after starting pembrolizumab. The genes are TRBV6-1 and TRBJ2-5; D gene uncertain. CDR3 amino acids: CASTPGPDGTQYF. DNA of the CDR3: TGTGCCAGCACCCCTGGACCAGATGGGACCCAGTACTTC.